Detailed here is one T cell receptor beta chain. Tumor samples were obtained before definitive surgery or chemotherapy. Sequenced by immunoSEQ multiplex PCR; TCRdb stores in-frame clones only, minus some. This sample has around 2,000 clones, with 66% found just once. The V segment lost 1 base and the J segment 2 bases; nucleotides outside the gene matches: 3. Germline V gene lookup returns CDR1 SEHNR and CDR2 FQNEAQ (reference sequence). The CDR3 extends over 15 amino acids. This specimen comes from a study of high-grade serous ovarian cancer treatment subgroups. This receptor was identified in a human donor with high-grade serous ovarian cancer. The V call is TRBV7-9, the J call TRBJ1-2, with 8 bases that match TRBD1. The sequenced material came from tumor tissue. CDR3 bases: TGTGCCAGCAGCTTAGGACAGGGGAGGAACTATGGCTACACCTTC. Encoded protein: CASSLGQGRNYGYTF.